This T cell receptor beta chain was captured by sequencing in a study of cytomegalovirus exposure and HLA in healthy donors. 13 Jbeta primers and 60 Vbeta primers were used for the PCR. Produced via immunoSEQ multiplex PCR; TCRdb's table is partial and in-frame only. The sample totals around 210,000 clones; its top ten clones hold 0.9% to 1.4%. The V gene lost 10 bases and the J gene lost 4 bases, with 20 bases spanning the gap. Germline V gene data show CDR1 as MDHEN and CDR2 as SYDVKM. The CDR3 is 14 residues long. The sample taken for sequencing was PBMCs. The TCR comes from a girl aged 2-10 years in good health and CMV-seropositive. The gene calls are TRBV28 and TRBJ2-7; D may be TRBD1 (6 bases). In DNA, the CDR3 is TGTGCCACCATGCCGGGACACAGACCTTACGAGCAGTACTTC. This encodes CATMPGHRPYEQYF.